This TCR beta chain appears in the sequencing data of a study of T cell responses to AZD1222 COVID-19 vaccine. About the research overall: Second-dose groups at about 4 or about 12 weeks were pooled. Study-wide results and limits: White British donors predominated, females outnumbered males, and clonal diversity was possibly underestimated. Recipients of AZD1222 seropositive at baseline numbered only 6 or 7. Epitopes outside B.1.351 and B.1.1.7 mutated regions reportedly drew nearly half of spike TCRs.

J was trimmed by 5 bases and V by 5 bases; bases with no gene match: 5. There are 14 residues in the CDR3. Germline V gene data show CDR1 as SEHNR and CDR2 as FQNEAQ (reference sequence). This table comes from immunoSEQ multiplex PCR, and its TCRdb copy is limited to in-frame clones, with some not included. Here the sample spans 100,000 to 150,000 clones, approximately 88% being singletons. Concerning this clone itself: Its antigen is undetermined.

This clonotype was sampled from an adult in good health. This material consisted of peripheral blood, taken on day 0 of AZD1222 vaccination. The V gene is TRBV7-9, the J gene TRBJ2-5; TRBD2 aligns across 10 bases. This chain's CDR3 is CASSVSGRAETQYF. The CDR3 DNA follows: TGTGCCAGCAGCGTCAGCGGGAGGGCGGAGACCCAGTACTTC. Using reference TRBV7-9 and TRBJ2-5 for the parts outside the CDR3, the full variable domain is DTGVSQNPRHKITKRGQNVTFRCDPISEHNRLYWYRQTLGQGPEFLTYFQNEAQLEKSRLLSDRFSAERPKGSFSTLEIQRTEQGDSAMYLCASSVSGRAETQYFGPGTRLLVL.